Listed here are 18 T cell receptor beta chains from one sample, sequenced in a study of T cell repertoires in cytomegalovirus infection. TCRdb used MiXCR to reprocess the reads, holding one entry per CDR3 protein. The table includes 80,000 to 90,000 distinct CDR3 sequences, more than 40% detected once. Their antigens remain unidentified. The specimen comprised CD8+ T cells from cultured PBMCs, sampled from culture after CMV antigen stimulation. All receptors derive from a human donor in good health (CMV status not recorded). Some clones in this sample may be carry-over from other donors' samples.

This clonotype has just a few counts. CDR3 sequence reads: CASPPPAGDFRGTPEAFF. As DNA, the CDR3 is TGTGCCAGCCCCCCGCCGGCAGGGGACTTCAGGGGTACGCCTGAAGCTTTCTTT. The rearrangement links TRBV28 to TRBJ1-1; tentatively, D is TRBD1 (6 bases). The CDR3 is 18 residues long. V was shortened by 8 bases and J by 6 bases, with 31 bases between the two germline ends. Germline loops: CDR1 MDHEN, CDR2 SYDVKM.

This clonotype has more than one count but fewer than ten. The CDR3 loop reads CASSRTSGSRNEQFF. The CDR3 region has the DNA TGTGCCAGCAGCCGGACTAGCGGGAGTCGGAATGAGCAGTTCTTC. The rearrangement uses TRBV12-3 or TRBV12-4 and TRBJ2-1; TRBD2 matches at 13 bases. The CDR3 consists of 15 residues. V lost 6 bases, J lost 7 bases, and 6 bases stayed unmatched.

The chain links TRBV11-2 to TRBJ2-3, with D possibly being TRBD2 (6 bases). Germline V gene sequence: CDR1 SGHAT, CDR2 FQNNGV. This CDR3 has 14 residues. V was trimmed by 6 bases and J by 0 bases, leaving 10 bases between them. For the CDR3, the DNA is TGTGCCAGCAGGTTTGGGGGGAGCACAGATACGCAGTATTTT. This translates into CASRFGGSTDTQYF.

This clonotype was detected a few times. The rearrangement uses TRBV19 and TRBJ1-1, with 7 bases that match TRBD1. Germline V CDR1 and CDR2: LNHDA, SQIVND (reference sequence). The CDR3 has 15 residues. The V gene end was trimmed by 7 bases and the J gene end by 1 base; junction bases not matched to a gene: 9. CDR3 nucleotides: TGTGCCAGTAAAATTCCGGGACAGCCGAACACTGAAGCTTTCTTT. It encodes CASKIPGQPNTEAFF.

This clonotype turned up a few times. The chain is built from TRBV6-2 or TRBV6-3 and TRBJ2-3; TRBD2 matches 9 bases. There are 17 residues in the CDR3. The germline V gene has CDR1 MNHEY and CDR2 SVGEGT. V lost 3 bases, J lost 5 bases, and 12 bases stayed unmatched. In DNA form, the CDR3 reads TGTGCCAGCAGTTATCTGGGACTAGCCATGTCGGGAGATACGCAGTATTTT. As protein: CASSYLGLAMSGDTQYF.

This clonotype occurred many times. This CDR3 reads CASSLREGDQPQHF. The CDR3 coding sequence is TGTGCCAGCAGCTTACGTGAGGGGGACCAGCCCCAGCATTTT. This chain uses TRBV7-8 with TRBJ1-5; TRBD1 is a possible D gene (6 bases). The V end lost 2 bases, the J end lost 7 bases, and 12 bases lay between the germline ends. The CDR3 runs to 14 residues. Germline V gene data show CDR1 as SGHVS and CDR2 as FQNEAQ.

This clonotype was seen a few times. This sequence joins TRBV24-1 and TRBJ1-2; TRBD1 matches at 7 bases. J lost 6 bases, V lost 9 bases, and 6 bases had no gene match. Germline assignment: CDR1 KGHDR and CDR2 SFDVKD. The length of the CDR3 is 12 residues. CDR3: CATRLQGDGYTF. CDR3 DNA sequence: TGTGCCACCCGGCTCCAGGGGGATGGCTACACCTTC.

CDR3 residues: CASSSDRQETQYF. In nucleotides, the CDR3 is TGTGCCAGCAGCTCGGACAGACAAGAGACCCAGTACTTC. The V call is TRBV7-6, the J call TRBJ2-5; TRBD1 is a possible D gene (6 bases). This CDR3 contains 13 residues. From germline, CDR1 is SGHVS and CDR2 FNYEAQ. Deletions cut 4 bases from V and 2 bases from J, with 8 bases between.

The V and J genes are TRBV7-8 and TRBJ1-1, with D possibly being TRBD1 (6 bases). Germline V gives CDR1 SGHVS, CDR2 FQNEAQ. The CDR3 has 18 residues. V lost 0 bases and J 4 bases, leaving 21 bases between the germline ends. The CDR3 DNA follows: TGTGCCAGCAGCTTAGCGCACGTCGTTGCAGGGGAGAGCACTGAAGCTTTCTTT. This codes for CASSLAHVVAGESTEAFF.

This clonotype was counted a single time. The rearrangement links TRBV7-3 to TRBJ2-2; 13 nucleotides line up with TRBD2. This CDR3 is built from 18 residues. The V and J ends lost 5 bases and 2 bases, in that order; junction bases with no gene match: 8. Germline CDR1 reads SGHTA; CDR2 reads FQGTGA. This CDR3 reads CASSPGLAGARNTGELFF. The CDR3 DNA follows: TGTGCCAGCAGCCCCGGACTAGCGGGGGCCCGAAACACCGGGGAGCTGTTTTTT.

The chain uses TRBV24-1 and TRBJ2-1; a weak D match, TRBD1 (6 bases). The CDR3 is 12 residues long. The V and J ends lost 5 bases and 10 bases respectively, with 11 bases between them. Germline V lookup: CDR1 KGHDR, CDR2 SFDVKD. Written as DNA, the CDR3 is TGTGCCACCAGTGTCACAGGGTCGGAGCAGTTCTTC. This encodes CATSVTGSEQFF.

The CDR3 DNA is TGTGCCAGCAGCTTGGGACAGACAAGGGAGACCCAGTACTTC. Protein: CASSLGQTRETQYF. J is TRBJ2-5 and V is TRBV28; 7 bases match TRBD1. CDR1 is MDHEN and CDR2 is SYDVKM in the germline V gene. The CDR3 has 14 residues. The V segment lost 6 bases and the J segment 5 bases; nucleotides outside the gene matches: 9.

Worth noting for this clonotype: The junction shows a germline mismatch at one end, possibly a read error. This chain joins TRBV4-1 and TRBJ2-7, with TRBD1 matching over 10 bases. The CDR3 extends over 16 amino acids. Germline V lookup: CDR1 MGHRA, CDR2 YSYEKL. CDR3 DNA: TGTGCCAGCAGCCAAACAGACAGGGGGCACTTCTACGAGCAGTACTTC. Translated, it gives CASSQTDRGHFYEQYF.

J is TRBJ1-1 and V is TRBV4-1; D not certain. Looked up from germline, CDR1 is MGHRA and CDR2 is YSYEKL. Trimming shortened V by 0 bases and J by 5 bases, and 7 bases separated the two germline ends. The CDR3 spans 13 residues. The CDR3 nucleotides read TGCGCCAGCAGCCAAGATTTGGGGACTGAAGCTTTCTTT. This translates into CASSQDLGTEAFF.

This chain links TRBV4-2 with TRBJ2-5; TRBD2 matches at 8 bases. V trimming: 3 bases; J trimming: 9 bases; junction bases outside the gene matches: 6. Per germline, CDR1 LGHNA and CDR2 YNFKEQ. The CDR3 is 13 amino acids. CDR3 nucleotide sequence: TGTGCCAGCAGCCAGGGCATTAGCGGGGCCCAGTACTTC. Its translation is CASSQGISGAQYF.

In its sample, this clonotype was seen a few times. The V and J genes are TRBV27 and TRBJ1-5; D is unresolved. The CDR3 runs to 14 residues. The V and J ends lost 6 bases and 4 bases respectively, with 13 bases between them. Per germline, CDR1 MNHEY and CDR2 SMNVEV (reference sequence). CDR3: CASRPTESNQPQHF. As DNA, the CDR3 is TGTGCCAGCAGGCCAACAGAATCTAATCAGCCCCAGCATTTT.

This clonotype turned up a few times. The CDR3 DNA reads TGTGCCAGCTCCCTCCAACGGGCCTACGAGCAGTACTTC. Amino acids: CASSLQRAYEQYF. The chain links TRBV28 to TRBJ2-7, with D uncertain. The CDR3 loop spans 13 amino acids. Germline assignment: CDR1 MDHEN and CDR2 SYDVKM. The V and J ends lost 8 bases and 2 bases respectively, with 13 bases between them.

This clonotype was seen only a few times. The chain uses TRBV7-9 and TRBJ1-4; D is perhaps TRBD1 (6 bases). The germline gives CDR1 SEHNR, CDR2 FQNEAQ (reference sequence). Trimming took off 5 bases at V and 6 bases at J, with 13 bases between the two ends. CDR3 length: 14 residues. The CDR3 DNA sequence: TGTGCCAGCAGCACAACAGGGAAGGATGAAAAACTGTTTTTT. It specifies CASSTTGKDEKLFF.